The present T cell receptor beta chain was sequenced within a study of T cells after yellow fever vaccination. Template switching with 5'RACE generated the TCR cDNA and added a universal primer site and UMIs. TCRdb analysed the 5' RACE reads with MiXCR anew, one entry per CDR3 protein. The table lists 300,000 to 450,000 distinct CDR3 sequences, roughly 6.1% of them singletons, with 15% in the top ten. Study-wide results and caveats: Secondary responses were weaker yet peaked faster, day 5 versus 15. Among primary-vaccination clones, most reappeared after the booster, at roughly 96% for CD4 and more than 85% for CD8. Abundant clonotypes from the bulk population could contaminate FACS-sorted repertoires.

This clonotype has more than one count but fewer than ten. Its antigen is unidentified. The CDR3 consists of 15 residues. Trimming cost V 5 bases and J 6 bases, with 17 bases left between them. Germline CDR1 LGHNA, CDR2 YSLEER. The source was PBMCs, collected 5 days after the yellow fever booster vaccination. The source of this sequence is a man younger than 40 who received the YFV17D yellow fever vaccine. The chain recombines TRBV4-3 with TRBJ1-5; D is perhaps TRBD1 (6 bases). The CDR3 protein is CASSYEWGAGQPQHF. The DNA of the CDR3 is TGCGCCAGCAGCTACGAATGGGGGGCTGGTCAGCCCCAGCATTTT.